The 23 T cell receptor beta chains listed next were all sequenced from one sample in a study of blood T cell repertoires in COVID-19. The table came from immunoSEQ multiplex PCR; TCRdb's copy has only in-frame clones and leaves some out. The data contain approximately 220,000 clones, around 86% of them singletons. Sequenced material: PBMCs or T cells enriched from blood (not recorded which). These receptors were collected from a middle-aged woman with acute COVID-19.

The chain couples TRBV3-1 (or the pseudogene TRBV3-2) to TRBJ2-2, with 10 bases matching TRBD2. Unmatched junction bases numbered 10, after V lost 11 bases and J lost 7 bases. The CDR3 is 14 residues long. CDR1 is LGHDT, CDR2 YNNKEL, per germline (reference sequence). In nucleotides, the CDR3 is TGTGCCCACCAAGCTAGCGGGGGCCGCGGGGAGCTGTTTTTT. It encodes CAHQASGGRGELFF.

As concerns this clone: Different DNA sequences within this sample yield the same CDR3. This chain links TRBV19 with TRBJ1-2; the match to TRBD1 covers 7 bases. Germline V CDR1 and CDR2: LNHDA, SQIVND (reference sequence). V gave up 2 bases and J gave up 4 bases; unmatched junction bases: 1. The CDR3 is 13 residues long. The CDR3 sequence is CASSIRQGYGYTF. The CDR3 bases are TGTGCCAGTAGTATAAGACAGGGCTATGGCTACACCTTC.

The genes are TRBV7-3 and TRBJ1-4, with D possibly matching TRBD1 (5 bases). Trimming removed 2 bases at V and 8 bases at J, with 12 bases between. The germline V gene encodes CDR1 SGHTA and CDR2 FQGTGA. The CDR3 consists of 14 residues. The DNA of the CDR3 is TGTGCCAGCAGCTTACAGGGCTGGGGCGAAAAACTGTTTTTT. The encoded protein is CASSLQGWGEKLFF.

The chain couples TRBV7-2 to TRBJ1-5; TRBD1 matches 8 bases. The CDR3 spans 15 residues. The germline gives CDR1 SGHTA, CDR2 FQGNSA. The V gene end was trimmed by 5 bases and the J gene end by 1 base; junction bases not matched to a gene: 4. CDR3 in amino acids: CASSPGTGSNQPQHF. The CDR3 region has the DNA TGTGCCAGCAGCCCTGGGACAGGAAGCAATCAGCCCCAGCATTTT.

V usage is TRBV5-5 and J usage is TRBJ2-7; 10 nucleotides line up with TRBD1. The CDR3 is made up of 15 amino acids. CDR1 and CDR2 from the germline V gene are SGHKS and YYEKEE (reference sequence). With 0 bases clipped from V and 4 bases from J, the junction kept 4 bases outside the gene matches. The DNA of the CDR3 is TGTGCCAGCAGCTTGGGGTCGGGACAGGGGTACGAGCAGTACGTC. This sequence encodes CASSLGSGQGYEQYV.

This clone was seen once. This chain links TRBV6-1 with TRBJ1-2; a weak D match, TRBD1 (5 bases). V dropped 9 bases and J dropped 3 bases, with 14 bases sitting between them. Germline V gene data show CDR1 as MNHNS and CDR2 as SASEGT. CDR3 length equals 13 residues. The CDR3 here is CASRYRQDYGYTF. DNA of the CDR3: TGTGCCAGTAGATACAGGCAGGACTATGGCTACACCTTC.

The rearrangement links TRBV2 to TRBJ1-5; D is unresolved. This CDR3 is 12 amino acids long. Germline V gives CDR1 SNHLY, CDR2 FYNNEI. Trimming shortened V by 6 bases and J by 4 bases, and 7 bases separated the two germline ends. This chain's CDR3 is CASSSTNQPQHF. CDR3 nucleotides: TGTGCCAGCAGCTCCACAAATCAGCCCCAGCATTTT.

This chain connects TRBV6-4 to TRBJ1-2; the D gene is possibly TRBD1 (6 bases). Per the germline V gene, CDR1 is MRHNA and CDR2 is SNTAGT. This CDR3 contains 15 residues. Trimming took 0 bases from V and 6 from J, leaving 14 bases between them. CDR3 in amino acids: CASSDSAGERNGYTF. The CDR3 DNA reads as TGTGCCAGCAGTGACTCGGCAGGGGAGAGGAATGGCTACACCTTC.

This clone occurred a few times. The V call is TRBV7-3, the J call TRBJ2-1; D is unresolved. The V gene's germline CDR1 is SGHTA and CDR2 FQGTGA. Trimming took 5 bases from V and 8 from J, leaving 10 bases between them. The CDR3 runs to 12 residues. The CDR3 loop reads CASSQVSDEQFF. DNA of the CDR3: TGTGCCAGCAGCCAAGTAAGCGATGAGCAGTTCTTC.

The rearrangement links TRBV6-5 to TRBJ1-3; no reliable D call. Looked up from germline, CDR1 is MNHEY and CDR2 is SVGAGI. Trimming took off 10 bases at V and 0 bases at J, with 7 bases between the two ends. The CDR3 totals 12 residues. The CDR3 spells CATDISGNTIYF. CDR3 nucleotide sequence: TGTGCCACCGACATCTCTGGAAACACCATATATTTT.

This clone has more than one count but fewer than ten. This sequence joins TRBV2 and TRBJ1-5; maybe TRBD1 (5 bases). The CDR3 has 14 amino acids. Germline values: CDR1 SNHLY, CDR2 FYNNEI. Trimming took off 8 bases at V and 2 bases at J, with 13 bases between the two ends. The CDR3: CASGLGGGNQPQHF. The CDR3 nucleotides read TGTGCCAGCGGTCTGGGGGGTGGCAATCAGCCCCAGCATTTT.

In DNA form, the CDR3 reads TGTGCCAGCAGTTTTGGGGGGGGGCTAGACGAGCAGTACTTC. Amino acids: CASSFGGGLDEQYF. This rearrangement joins TRBV27 to TRBJ2-7, with TRBD2 as a possible D gene (7 bases). In germline, CDR1 is MNHEY, CDR2 SMNVEV (reference sequence). The V and J ends lost 3 bases and 5 bases respectively, with 14 bases between them. This CDR3 is built from 14 residues.

V and J are TRBV6-5 and TRBJ1-3; D is uncertain. This CDR3 contains 15 residues. Germline CDR1 and CDR2: MNHEY and SVGAGI. V was trimmed by 5 bases and J by 2 bases, leaving 13 bases between them. CDR3 loop: CASSRTEAAGNTIYF. CDR3 bases: TGTGCCAGCAGTCGGACGGAGGCGGCTGGAAACACCATATATTTT.

As to this clone: At one end, the junction sequence differs from germline, possibly due to a read error. In DNA form, the CDR3 reads TGCAGCCCCGGGTCCTGGGCGGAGCGGGGAGGGGGGCTGTTTTTT. It codes for CSPGSWAERGGGLFF. This rearrangement joins TRBV29-1 to TRBJ2-2; D might be TRBD2 (7 bases). Germline CDR1 reads SQVTM; CDR2 reads ANQGSEA. This CDR3 region has 15 residues.

This clone was observed a handful of times. The V and J genes are TRBV29-1 and TRBJ1-2, with a weak D call TRBD1 (6 bases). The germline gives CDR1 SQVTM, CDR2 ANQGSEA. The CDR3 consists of 12 residues. The V and J ends lost 1 base and 5 bases respectively, with 8 bases between them. The DNA for the CDR3 is TGCAGCGTTGAAGCAGGGGTATATGGCTACACCTTC. Translating it yields CSVEAGVYGYTF. Filled out from reference TRBV29-1 and TRBJ1-2, the complete variable domain reads SAVISQKPSRDICQRGTSLTIQCQVDSQVTMMFWYRQQPGQSLTLIATANQGSEATYESGFVIDKFPISRPNLTFSTLTVSNMSPEDSSIYLCSVEAGVYGYTFGSGTRLTVV.

The V gene is TRBV6-4, the J gene TRBJ2-2, with D possibly TRBD1 on 5 matching bases. Germline V gene lookup returns CDR1 MRHNA and CDR2 SNTAGT. V lost 3 bases to trimming and J lost 1 base, with 12 bases between them. The CDR3 is 16 residues long. The CDR3 loop is CASSDQAGKNTGELFF. The DNA of the CDR3 is TGTGCCAGCAGTGATCAGGCAGGGAAGAACACCGGGGAGCTGTTTTTT.

This clone was counted a few times. This rearrangement joins TRBV30 to TRBJ1-2; 8 bases agree with TRBD1. The CDR3 has 14 amino acids. V lost 1 base, J lost 4 bases, and 5 bases stayed unmatched. Germline CDR1 is GTSNPN and CDR2 is SVGIG (reference sequence). DNA for the CDR3: TGTGCCTGGAGTGGGTGGACAGGGACCTATGGCTACACCTTC. This codes for CAWSGWTGTYGYTF.

This clone was seen a few times. This chain joins TRBV9 and TRBJ2-1, with 10 bases that match TRBD2. Trimming took 1 base from V and 2 from J; bases not matched to a gene: 3. CDR1 and CDR2 from the germline V gene are SGDLS and YYNGEE. The CDR3 loop spans 16 amino acids. The chain's CDR3 is CASSVSAGGTYNEQFF. CDR3 DNA: TGTGCCAGCAGCGTATCAGCGGGGGGGACCTACAATGAGCAGTTCTTC.

The rearrangement uses TRBV5-8 and TRBJ2-2; 13 nucleotides match TRBD2. The CDR3 covers 18 residues. Germline CDR1 reads SGHTS; CDR2 reads YDEGEE. Germline trimming cut 4 bases from V and 3 bases from J; bases unmatched to any gene: 9. The CDR3 sequence: CASSTGLAGVIHTGELFF. As DNA, the CDR3 is TGTGCCAGCAGCACCGGACTAGCGGGGGTGATACACACCGGGGAGCTGTTTTTT.

This sequence joins TRBV29-1 and TRBJ2-2; perhaps TRBD1 as D (5 bases). V dropped 6 bases and J dropped 2 bases, with 16 bases sitting between them. The germline V gene encodes CDR1 SQVTM and CDR2 ANQGSEA. The CDR3 spans 15 residues. The DNA for the CDR3 is TGCAGCGTCGTCGGACACCTGGGAAACACCGGGGAGCTGTTTTTT. Its protein product is CSVVGHLGNTGELFF.

The rearrangement uses TRBV6-1 and TRBJ2-3; D is undetermined. V shed 2 bases and J shed 8 bases, with 14 bases lying between them. Germline V gene lookup returns CDR1 MNHNS and CDR2 SASEGT. The CDR3 length is 14 residues. The CDR3 region has the DNA TGTGCCAGCAGTGAATTGCTCGCGGTGTCTACGCAGTATTTT. Translated, it gives CASSELLAVSTQYF.

This chain connects TRBV7-9 to TRBJ1-2; D not certain. Germline loops: CDR1 SEHNR, CDR2 FQNEAQ (reference sequence). Trimming removed 1 base at V and 6 bases at J, with 12 bases between. The CDR3 length is 14 residues. The CDR3 here is CASSLGGLMDGYTF. CDR3 bases: TGTGCCAGCAGCTTAGGAGGGCTCATGGATGGCTACACCTTC.

The chain employs TRBV18 and TRBJ2-6, with TRBD2 matching over 13 bases. CDR1 KGHSH and CDR2 LQKENI come from the germline V gene. This CDR3 has 18 amino acids. V trimming: 6 bases; J trimming: 0 bases; junction bases outside the gene matches: 5. The CDR3 is CASSRTSGGRSGANVLTF. The DNA for the CDR3 is TGTGCCAGCTCTCGGACTAGCGGGGGCCGCTCTGGGGCCAACGTCCTGACTTTC.